The 21 T cell receptor beta chains listed next were all sequenced from one sample in a study of T cell responses to AZD1222 COVID-19 vaccine. Here immunoSEQ multiplex PCR was the method, and the copy in TCRdb shows in-frame clones only, minus some. The sample yields about 130,000 clones, 88% seen once. The sequences come from peripheral blood, collected 28 days after the second AZD1222 dose. The receptors were gathered from an adult who received the AZD1222 COVID-19 vaccine.

The chain joins TRBV11-3 to TRBJ2-7, with D uncertain. Germline V lookup: CDR1 SGHNT, CDR2 YENEEA. CDR3 length: 14 residues. The V gene lost 2 bases and the J gene lost 3 bases, with 11 bases spanning the gap. This CDR3 is CASSLRVFHYEQYF. The DNA for the CDR3 is TGTGCCAGCAGCTTAAGGGTCTTCCACTACGAGCAGTACTTC.

The chain joins TRBV19 to TRBJ2-4; D not certain. V lost 3 bases and J 6 bases, leaving 6 bases between the germline ends. The CDR3 extends over 12 amino acids. The germline V gene has CDR1 LNHDA and CDR2 SQIVND (reference sequence). The CDR3 bases are TGTGCCAGTAGTATGGAGAGAAACATTCAGTACTTC. It translates to CASSMERNIQYF.

This chain connects TRBV25-1 to TRBJ1-6; possibly TRBD1 for D (6 bases). This CDR3 is 13 amino acids long. Germline V lookup: CDR1 MGHDK, CDR2 SYGVNS. Trimming cost V 8 bases and J 6 bases, with 11 bases left between them. CDR3: CASQGTRNSPLHF. DNA of the CDR3: TGTGCCAGCCAGGGGACGCGTAATTCACCCCTCCACTTT.

The chain employs TRBV3-1 (or the pseudogene TRBV3-2) and TRBJ2-7; 7 bases map to TRBD1. Germline V CDR1 and CDR2: LGHDT, YNNKEL (reference sequence). The CDR3 extends over 14 amino acids. The ends lost 2 bases at V and 0 bases at J; junction bases unmatched: 1. CDR3 protein: CASSQTGASYEQYF. DNA for the CDR3: TGTGCCAGCAGCCAAACAGGGGCCTCCTACGAGCAGTACTTC.

This clone appeared a single time. The V gene is TRBV5-4, the J gene TRBJ1-1; 9 positions match TRBD1. The V segment lost 4 bases and the J segment 6 bases; nucleotides outside the gene matches: 7. The CDR3 runs 14 residues. Germline CDR1 is SGHNT and CDR2 is YYREEE (reference sequence). The CDR3 DNA reads as TGTGCCAGCAGCCCATACAGGGGGCCCTCTGAAGCTTTCTTT. As protein: CASSPYRGPSEAFF.

The chain is built from TRBV6-6 and TRBJ1-2; D gene unclear. Trimming removed 1 base at V and 2 bases at J, with 5 bases between. The CDR3 loop spans 13 amino acids. Germline V lookup: CDR1 MNHNY, CDR2 SVGAGI (reference sequence). For the CDR3, the DNA is TGTGCCAGCAGTTACTTAGGGAACTATGGCTACACCTTC. It yields the protein CASSYLGNYGYTF.

CDR3 sequence: CASTPRGGANTGELFF. The CDR3 region has the DNA TGTGCCAGCACCCCCCGGGGCGGAGCGAACACCGGGGAGCTGTTTTTT. The gene calls are TRBV27 and TRBJ2-2, with D perhaps TRBD1 or TRBD2 (5 bases each). The CDR3 extends over 16 amino acids. In germline, CDR1 is MNHEY, CDR2 SMNVEV (reference sequence). The V and J ends lost 7 bases and 0 bases respectively, with 15 bases between them.

The chain has TRBV9 and TRBJ1-1; the match to TRBD1 covers 7 bases. CDR1 and CDR2 from the germline V gene are SGDLS and YYNGEE. V lost 7 bases to trimming and J lost 0 bases; unmatched junction nucleotides: 9. This CDR3 region has 15 residues. CDR3 in DNA: TGTGCCAGCCGGATGATCCAGGGGGTGAACACTGAAGCTTTCTTT. Amino acid sequence: CASRMIQGVNTEAFF.

This chain joins TRBV3-1 (or the pseudogene TRBV3-2) and TRBJ1-5; D not certain. Germline V gene sequence: CDR1 LGHDT, CDR2 YNNKEL (reference sequence). Trimming shortened V by 0 bases and J by 4 bases, and 4 bases separated the two germline ends. CDR3 length equals 13 residues. CDR3 sequence (DNA): TGTGCCAGCAGCCAAGAGAGGAATCAGCCCCAGCATTTT. Amino acid sequence: CASSQERNQPQHF.

Written as DNA, the CDR3 is TGTGCCAGCAGCTCCGCTTCTAGCGGGAGAGGCGACGAGCAGTACTTC. This codes for CASSSASSGRGDEQYF. The V and J genes are TRBV5-4 and TRBJ2-7; the match to TRBD2 covers 10 bases. The CDR3 is made up of 16 amino acids. V shed 3 bases, J shed 5 bases, and the junction held 11 bases outside the gene matches. Germline-derived CDR1 and CDR2 are SGHNT and YYREEE (reference sequence).

The genes are TRBV7-2 and TRBJ1-5; D is unresolved. Per germline, CDR1 SGHTA and CDR2 FQGNSA. The CDR3 consists of 15 residues. Trimming took off 2 bases at V and 2 bases at J, with 10 bases between the two ends. CDR3 coding DNA: TGTGCCAGCAGCTTATTTGAAACCGGCAATCAGCCCCAGCATTTT. This codes for CASSLFETGNQPQHF.

V and J are TRBV4-2 and TRBJ1-2; D unresolved. The CDR3 is 16 residues long. Germline V gene data show CDR1 as LGHNA and CDR2 as YNFKEQ. Trimming removed 0 bases from V and 4 bases from J, with 15 bases in between. This CDR3 is CASSQDSALRPYGYTF. The CDR3 DNA follows: TGTGCCAGCAGCCAAGATTCGGCCTTGCGACCCTATGGCTACACCTTC.

This clone has more than one count but fewer than ten. The chain combines TRBV29-1 with TRBJ1-2, with 8 bases aligning to TRBD1. This CDR3 spans 11 amino acids. The germline V gene encodes CDR1 SQVTM and CDR2 ANQGSEA. J was trimmed by 3 bases and V by 7 bases; bases with no gene match: 1. Here the CDR3 DNA reads TGCAGCGCGACAGGGGACTATGGCTACACCTTC. This encodes CSATGDYGYTF.

This sequence joins TRBV28 and TRBJ2-1; 9 bases map to TRBD2. Germline CDR1 reads MDHEN; CDR2 reads SYDVKM. V lost 11 bases and J lost 4; bases outside the gene matches: 15. This CDR3 contains 16 residues. CDR3 amino acids: CAEPQPKREEYNEQFF. DNA for the CDR3: TGTGCCGAGCCCCAACCTAAGCGGGAGGAATACAATGAGCAGTTCTTC.

The rearrangement uses TRBV27 and TRBJ2-7; 11 positions agree with TRBD2. With V trimmed by 3 bases and J by 0 bases, 4 bases remained unmatched. The CDR3 is 16 residues long. Germline CDR1 is MNHEY and CDR2 is SMNVEV (reference sequence). The CDR3 is CASSFSGRGSSYEQYF. The CDR3 nucleotides are TGTGCCAGCAGTTTTAGCGGGAGGGGGAGCTCCTACGAGCAGTACTTC.

V and J are TRBV19 and TRBJ1-2; 7 nucleotides line up with TRBD1. Losses at the gene ends were 5 bases for V and 1 base for J; bases not matched to a gene: 10. The CDR3 length is 16 residues. Germline V gene sequence: CDR1 LNHDA, CDR2 SQIVND (reference sequence). In DNA form, the CDR3 reads TGTGCCAGTAGTCCCCAGACAGGGTACTATAACTATGGCTACACCTTC. This encodes CASSPQTGYYNYGYTF.

The chain joins TRBV19 to TRBJ2-7; TRBD2 matches 13 bases. The CDR3 has 13 residues. Germline V gives CDR1 LNHDA, CDR2 SQIVND (reference sequence). J was trimmed by 5 bases and V by 7 bases; bases with no gene match: 2. The DNA for the CDR3 is TGTGCCAGTACGGGACTAGCGGGACACGAGCAGTACTTC. Translating gives CASTGLAGHEQYF.

V gene TRBV11-3 combines with J gene TRBJ1-2; possibly TRBD1 for D (5 bases). This CDR3 comprises 17 residues. Trimming stripped 1 base from V and 4 bases from J, with 19 bases between. Germline-derived CDR1 and CDR2 are SGHNT and YENEEA. Here the CDR3 DNA reads TGTGCCAGCAGCTTAGGCCTACGGGGCATCGGATCCTATGGCTACACCTTC. Translating it yields CASSLGLRGIGSYGYTF.

This chain uses TRBV10-3 with TRBJ1-5; 7 bases are shared with TRBD1. CDR1 ENHRY and CDR2 SYGVKD come from the germline V gene. This CDR3 contains 14 residues. V dropped 5 bases and J dropped 2; count of bases not matched to a gene: 3. The CDR3 is CAISNGQGNQPQHF. The CDR3, as DNA: TGTGCCATCAGTAATGGACAGGGCAATCAGCCCCAGCATTTT.

This chain joins TRBV19 and TRBJ2-3; a weak D match, TRBD1 (6 bases). The V end lost 10 bases, the J end lost 2 bases, and 19 bases lay between the germline ends. The CDR3 is made up of 15 amino acids. The germline CDR1 and CDR2 sequences are LNHDA and SQIVND (reference sequence). CDR3 sequence: CATQGPGGITDTQYF. The DNA for the CDR3 is TGTGCCACTCAGGGGCCCGGTGGGATCACAGATACGCAGTATTTT. The full variable domain, rest sourced from reference TRBV19 and TRBJ2-3, is DGGITQSPKYLFRKEGQNVTLSCEQNLNHDAMYWYRQDPGQGLRLIYYSQIVNDFQKGDIAEGYSVSREKKESFPLTVTSAQKNPTAFYLCATQGPGGITDTQYFGPGTRLTVL.

J is TRBJ1-2 and V is TRBV5-1, with TRBD1 identical over 7 bases. The CDR3 has 13 amino acids. V lost 0 bases, J lost 8 bases, and 4 bases stayed unmatched. The germline CDR1 and CDR2 sequences are SGHRS and YFSETQ. The CDR3 here is CASSLGQGGGYTF. CDR3 sequence (DNA): TGCGCCAGCAGCTTGGGACAGGGAGGGGGCTACACCTTC.